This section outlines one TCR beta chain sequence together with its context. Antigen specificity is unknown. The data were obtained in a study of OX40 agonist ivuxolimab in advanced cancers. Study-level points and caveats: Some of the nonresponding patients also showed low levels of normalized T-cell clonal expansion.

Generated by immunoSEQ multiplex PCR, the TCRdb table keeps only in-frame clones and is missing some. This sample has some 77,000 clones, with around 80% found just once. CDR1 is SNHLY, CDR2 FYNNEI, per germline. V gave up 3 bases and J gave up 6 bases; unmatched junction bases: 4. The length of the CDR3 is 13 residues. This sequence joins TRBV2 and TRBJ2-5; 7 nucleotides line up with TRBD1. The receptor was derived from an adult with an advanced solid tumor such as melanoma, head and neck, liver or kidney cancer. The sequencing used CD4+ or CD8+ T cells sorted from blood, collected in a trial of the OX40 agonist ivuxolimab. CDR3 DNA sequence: TGTGCCAGCAGTGATCCAGGGGGTAAGACCCAGTACTTC. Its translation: CASSDPGGKTQYF.